Listed here are 10 T cell receptor beta chains from one sample, sequenced in a study of blood T cell repertoires in COVID-19. Clones were sequenced by immunoSEQ multiplex PCR, and TCRdb holds only the in-frame ones, with some missing. This repertoire shows about 180,000 clones, more than 65% found once; its top ten account for approximately 5.1%. Sequencing was performed on PBMCs or T cells enriched from blood (not recorded which). These receptors were taken from a woman between 40 and 55 years old with acute COVID-19.

The chain joins TRBV6-4 to TRBJ2-2; D is possibly TRBD2 (6 bases). The V end lost 4 bases, the J end lost 3 bases, and 12 bases lay between the germline ends. From germline, CDR1 is MRHNA and CDR2 SNTAGT. This CDR3 is built from 15 residues. This chain's CDR3 is CASSATGVDTGELFF. DNA for the CDR3: TGTGCCAGCAGTGCTACGGGAGTGGACACCGGGGAGCTGTTTTTT.

The chain recombines TRBV6-5 with TRBJ1-4; D may be TRBD1 (5 bases). Germline-derived CDR1 and CDR2 are MNHEY and SVGAGI. This CDR3 spans 14 amino acids. Trimming left V 7 bases short and J 5 bases short, with 14 bases between. CDR3 region: CASIAREGNEKLFF. The CDR3 bases are TGTGCCAGCATCGCGCGGGAGGGGAATGAAAAACTGTTTTTT.

The J gene is TRBJ1-2, the V gene TRBV29-1; the match to TRBD1 covers 8 bases. CDR3 length: 14 amino acids. Germline V gene lookup returns CDR1 SQVTM and CDR2 ANQGSEA. J was trimmed by 4 bases and V by 4 bases; bases with no gene match: 8. CDR3 region: CSVATGEGGYGYTF. CDR3 DNA: TGCAGCGTTGCGACAGGGGAGGGCGGCTATGGCTACACCTTC.

This sequence joins TRBV28 and TRBJ1-5; 7 bases line up with TRBD1. After removal of 5 bases from V and 2 bases from J, the junction contained 3 bases not matched to a gene. The CDR3 spans 14 residues. The germline V gene encodes CDR1 MDHEN and CDR2 SYDVKM. The CDR3 nucleotides read TGTGCCAGCAGTAGACAGGGCGGCAATCAGCCCCAGCATTTT. Translation: CASSRQGGNQPQHF.

This clone is a singleton in its sample. The rearrangement links TRBV5-1 to TRBJ1-2; 10 nucleotides match TRBD1. The junction had 9 bases not matched to a gene; V was cut back by 9 bases and J by 4 bases. The CDR3 has 14 residues. The germline V gene encodes CDR1 SGHRS and CDR2 YFSETQ. The CDR3 loop is CATAQGQGSYGYTF. CDR3 nucleotides: TGCGCCACCGCCCAGGGACAGGGGAGCTATGGCTACACCTTC.

The chain recombines TRBV28 with TRBJ1-3; D unresolved. The germline V gene has CDR1 MDHEN and CDR2 SYDVKM. The ends were cut back, 4 bases at V and 1 base at J, with 14 bases in the middle. The CDR3 is made up of 16 amino acids. The DNA for the CDR3 is TGTGCCAGCAGTTCAGGAGGGTCCGGGTCTGGAAACACCATATATTTT. It translates to CASSSGGSGSGNTIYF.

The J gene is TRBJ2-2, the V gene TRBV18; D call uncertain. There are 12 residues in the CDR3. Germline assignment: CDR1 KGHSH and CDR2 LQKENI. V dropped 5 bases and J dropped 6 bases, with 7 bases sitting between them. CDR3: CASSRSAGELFF. In DNA, the CDR3 is TGTGCCAGCTCAAGATCGGCCGGGGAGCTGTTTTTT. Looking up the rest from reference TRBV18 and TRBJ2-2 gives the full variable domain: NAGVMQNPRHLVRRRGQEARLRCSPMKGHSHVYWYRQLPEEGLKFMVYLQKENIIDESGMPKERFSAEFPKEGPSILRIQQVVRGDSAAYFCASSRSAGELFFGEGSRLTVL.

V usage is TRBV27 and J usage is TRBJ2-5; tentative D call: TRBD1 (6 bases). V was cut by 2 bases and J by 2 bases, with 12 bases left in between. CDR1 is MNHEY, CDR2 SMNVEV, per germline (reference sequence). This CDR3 has 15 amino acids. CDR3 DNA sequence: TGTGCCAGCAGTTTACGAAGGGGGAAACAAGAGACCCAGTACTTC. Encoded protein: CASSLRRGKQETQYF.

The chain is built from TRBV25-1 and TRBJ2-5; a weak D match, TRBD2 (6 bases). Germline loops: CDR1 MGHDK, CDR2 SYGVNS. V was cut by 8 bases and J by 0 bases, with 19 bases left in between. CDR3 length equals 16 residues. This chain's CDR3 is CASSKGGTLYQETQYF. CDR3 sequence (DNA): TGTGCCAGCTCCAAAGGAGGGACCCTGTACCAAGAGACCCAGTACTTC.

The rearrangement links TRBV3-1 (or the pseudogene TRBV3-2) to TRBJ2-6, with TRBD2 matching 13 bases. CDR1 LGHDT and CDR2 YNNKEL come from the germline V gene (reference sequence). The CDR3 is 20 amino acids. The V and J ends lost 3 bases and 4 bases, in that order; junction bases with no gene match: 12. The CDR3 DNA reads TGTGCCAGCAGCCACTTAAAAGCCGGACTAGCGGGAGAAGGGGCCAACGTCCTGACTTTC. It codes for CASSHLKAGLAGEGANVLTF.